One and the same sample provided the 21 T cell receptor beta chains below, sequenced in a study of Tregs in tolerant kidney transplant recipients. The table came from immunoSEQ multiplex PCR; TCRdb's copy has only in-frame clones and leaves some out. The sample lists 92,000 or so clones; around nine tenths were seen once. Sequencing used CD8+ T cells from blood. Every receptor here comes from a human donor in good health.

This rearrangement joins TRBV4-1 to TRBJ1-5, with D tentatively TRBD1 (6 bases). Germline CDR1 and CDR2: MGHRA and YSYEKL. The CDR3 has 15 residues. Trimming removed 4 bases at V and 1 base at J, with 11 bases between. The CDR3 nucleotides read TGCGCCAGCAGCCGGGGGCCCCTAAGCAATCAGCCCCAGCATTTT. This sequence encodes CASSRGPLSNQPQHF.

The chain has TRBV5-4 and TRBJ2-3; 7 nucleotides match TRBD1. Germline V gene sequence: CDR1 SGHNT, CDR2 YYREEE (reference sequence). J lost 3 bases, V lost 2 bases, and 6 bases had no gene match. This CDR3 comprises 15 residues. The CDR3: CASSFNVRGTDTQYF. CDR3 DNA: TGTGCCAGCAGCTTTAATGTCAGGGGGACAGATACGCAGTATTTT.

The rearrangement links TRBV9 to TRBJ1-3; TRBD1 might be the D (5 bases). Germline CDR1 and CDR2: SGDLS and YYNGEE. The length of the CDR3 is 18 residues. Trimming shortened V by 4 bases and J by 0 bases, and 20 bases separated the two germline ends. CDR3 sequence (DNA): TGTGCCAGCAGCCCTCCCCCAATGATACAGGACTCTGGAAACACCATATATTTT. Amino acid sequence: CASSPPPMIQDSGNTIYF.

DNA of the CDR3: TGTGCCAGCAGTGCGACCGAAAATTCACCCCTCCACTTT. Its translation is CASSATENSPLHF. The chain couples TRBV6-5 to TRBJ1-6; D gene uncertain. The CDR3 sequence is 13 residues long. Germline assignment: CDR1 MNHEY and CDR2 SVGAGI. Between the trimmed V and J ends, which lost 5 bases and 7 bases, there was a span of 9 bases.

This chain connects TRBV30 to TRBJ1-5; D ambiguous. The germline CDR1 and CDR2 sequences are GTSNPN and SVGIG (reference sequence). V was cut by 0 bases and J by 4 bases, with 13 bases left in between. This CDR3 contains 15 residues. The CDR3, as DNA: TGTGCCTGGAGTGTACTTTTGGGGTGGAATCAGCCCCAGCATTTT. Translated, it gives CAWSVLLGWNQPQHF. Supplemented by reference TRBV30 and TRBJ1-5, the full variable domain reads SQTIHQWPATLVQPVGSPLSLECTVEGTSNPNLYWYRQAAGRGLQLLFYSVGIGQISSEVPQNLSASRPQDRQFILSSKKLLLSDSGFYLCAWSVLLGWNQPQHFGDGTRLSIL.

The CDR3 DNA reads as TGCGCCAGCAGTGAGTTTCGCGGGCCCAAAAACATTCAGTACTTC. Translating it yields CASSEFRGPKNIQYF. V usage is TRBV10-2 and J usage is TRBJ2-4; weak D call: TRBD2 (5 bases). The CDR3 consists of 15 residues. Germline V lookup: CDR1 WSHSY, CDR2 SAAADI. The germline V and J ends were trimmed by 1 base and 2 bases, with 9 bases remaining between them.

V and J are TRBV7-9 and TRBJ2-1; D gene uncertain. Deletions cut 4 bases from V and 1 base from J, with 17 bases between. The CDR3 runs to 17 residues. Germline assignment: CDR1 SEHNR and CDR2 FQNEAQ (reference sequence). The CDR3: CASSSPPTGPSYNEQFF. In nucleotides, the CDR3 is TGTGCCAGCAGCTCCCCCCCCACGGGCCCTTCCTACAATGAGCAGTTCTTC.

The V call is TRBV27, the J call TRBJ2-7; 8 bases map to TRBD1. The CDR3 extends over 15 amino acids. The germline CDR1 and CDR2 sequences are MNHEY and SMNVEV (reference sequence). V lost 5 bases, J lost 5 bases, and 11 bases stayed unmatched. The CDR3 nucleotides are TGTGCCAGCAGTGCCAGACAGGGGAGCGGCCACGAGCAGTACTTC. Translating it yields CASSARQGSGHEQYF.

The J gene is TRBJ2-5, the V gene TRBV5-1, with 16 nucleotides matching TRBD2. V shed 1 base, J shed 3 bases, and the junction held 6 bases outside the gene matches. CDR3 length: 18 residues. The germline CDR1 and CDR2 sequences are SGHRS and YFSETQ. The CDR3 nucleotides read TGCGCCAGCAGCTTGCCGGGACTAGCGGGAGGGCCTGAAGAGACCCAGTACTTC. It codes for CASSLPGLAGGPEETQYF.

The DNA of the CDR3 is TGCAGTGCTCGGACACAAGAGACCCAGTACTTC. It encodes CSARTQETQYF. V gene TRBV20-1 combines with J gene TRBJ2-5, with D possibly matching TRBD1 (5 bases). Germline CDR1 reads DFQATT; CDR2 reads SNEGSKA (reference sequence). Trimming stripped 5 bases from V and 2 bases from J, with 6 bases between. This CDR3 region has 11 residues.

The V and J genes are TRBV5-6 and TRBJ1-1, with D possibly TRBD1 on 6 matching bases. The CDR3 has 19 amino acids. CDR1 and CDR2 (germline): SGHDT, YYEEEE. V lost 1 base to trimming and J lost 4 bases, with 26 bases between them. CDR3 nucleotide sequence: TGTGCCAGCAGCTTGTTCCTCGGGGGAGCAGGGGCCGAATTCACTGAAGCTTTCTTT. Residues: CASSLFLGGAGAEFTEAFF.

This chain joins TRBV7-9 and TRBJ1-1; TRBD1 matches at 7 bases. Germline V gene lookup returns CDR1 SEHNR and CDR2 FQNEAQ (reference sequence). The V gene end was trimmed by 5 bases and the J gene end by 7 bases; junction bases not matched to a gene: 13. CDR3 size: 15 residues. DNA of the CDR3: TGTGCCAGCAGCATCCCCCAGGAGGGACAGCTTGAAGCTTTCTTT. Encoded protein: CASSIPQEGQLEAFF.

The CDR3 sequence is CASTLPGQGHNEQFF. As DNA, the CDR3 is TGTGCCAGCACCCTACCGGGACAGGGCCACAATGAGCAGTTCTTC. This sequence joins TRBV5-4 and TRBJ2-1, with 9 nucleotides matching TRBD1. Germline assignment: CDR1 SGHNT and CDR2 YYREEE (reference sequence). After removal of 6 bases from V and 5 bases from J, the junction contained 9 bases not matched to a gene. The CDR3 consists of 15 residues. The whole variable domain, filled in from reference TRBV5-4 and TRBJ2-1, reads ETGVTQSPTHLIKTRGQQVTLRCSSQSGHNTVSWYQQALGQGPQFIFQYYREEENGRGNFPPRFSGLQFPNYSSELNVNALELDDSALYLCASTLPGQGHNEQFFGPGTRLTVL.

The V gene is TRBV2, the J gene TRBJ2-5; 7 positions match TRBD2. The CDR3 is 14 amino acids. V was clipped by 7 bases and J by 4 bases; unmatched bases: 9. CDR1 and CDR2 (germline): SNHLY, FYNNEI. In nucleotides, the CDR3 is TGTGCCAGCAACCCGAGACTAGCCGGAGAGACCCAGTACTTC. Translated: CASNPRLAGETQYF. Full variable domain (remainder filled in from reference TRBV2 and TRBJ2-5): EPEVTQTPSHQVTQMGQEVILRCVPISNHLYFYWYRQILGQKVEFLVSFYNNEISEKSEIFDDQFSVERPDGSNFTLKIRSTKLEDSAMYFCASNPRLAGETQYFGPGTRLLVL.

This clone came up a few times. The chain employs TRBV5-1 and TRBJ2-2, with 7 bases identical to TRBD1. V gave up 5 bases and J gave up 5 bases; unmatched junction bases: 9. This CDR3 is built from 15 residues. Germline V gives CDR1 SGHRS, CDR2 YFSETQ. This CDR3 is CASRAEGASTGELFF. The DNA for the CDR3 is TGCGCCAGCAGGGCAGAGGGGGCAAGTACCGGGGAGCTGTTTTTT.

The chain combines TRBV6-5 with TRBJ2-2; D assignment may be TRBD1 or TRBD2 (5 bases each). V was pared by 8 bases and J by 0 bases, with 10 bases between. The CDR3 length is 14 residues. Germline CDR1 MNHEY, CDR2 SVGAGI. The CDR3 region is CASCGDANTGELFF. CDR3 DNA sequence: TGTGCCAGCTGTGGGGACGCGAACACCGGGGAGCTGTTTTTT.

This clone has ten or more counts. The rearrangement links TRBV27 to TRBJ2-3; D is unclear. V lost 3 bases to trimming and J lost 6 bases, with 7 bases between them. There are 12 residues in the CDR3. Germline values: CDR1 MNHEY, CDR2 SMNVEV (reference sequence). The DNA of the CDR3 is TGTGCCAGCAGTTTGCCGACGGATACGCAGTATTTT. Protein product: CASSLPTDTQYF.

The CDR3 spells CASSPRLAELNEQFF. For the CDR3, the DNA is TGTGCCAGCTCACCCCGACTAGCGGAACTCAATGAGCAGTTCTTC. The gene calls are TRBV18 and TRBJ2-1, with 9 positions matching TRBD2. V gave up 3 bases and J gave up 6 bases; unmatched junction bases: 6. Looked up from germline, CDR1 is KGHSH and CDR2 is LQKENI. The CDR3 totals 15 residues.

The chain employs TRBV30 and TRBJ1-1, with D possibly TRBD1 on 5 matching bases. This CDR3 region has 13 residues. CDR1 and CDR2 from the germline V gene are GTSNPN and SVGIG (reference sequence). The ends were cut back, 4 bases at V and 4 bases at J, with 13 bases in the middle. The CDR3 reads CAWKSGRSTEAFF. As DNA, the CDR3 is TGTGCCTGGAAGTCGGGGCGAAGCACTGAAGCTTTCTTT.

The V gene is TRBV6-5, the J gene TRBJ1-2; the match to TRBD1 covers 12 bases. The V and J ends lost 6 bases and 6 bases, in that order; junction bases with no gene match: 8. The CDR3 extends over 15 amino acids. The germline gives CDR1 MNHEY, CDR2 SVGAGI. CDR3 sequence: CASSPGQGAWDGYTF. The CDR3, as DNA: TGTGCCAGCAGCCCGGGACAGGGGGCTTGGGATGGCTACACCTTC.

Remarks on this clone: The same CDR3 is also encoded by other DNA sequences in this sample. The chain uses TRBV19 and TRBJ1-1, with a tentative D call TRBD1 (6 bases). Germline V gives CDR1 LNHDA, CDR2 SQIVND (reference sequence). CDR3 length equals 12 residues. The ends were cut back, 7 bases at V and 4 bases at J, with 10 bases in the middle. CDR3 nucleotide sequence: TGTGCCAGTAAACAAGGGGGCACTGAAGCTTTCTTT. Translated, it gives CASKQGGTEAFF.